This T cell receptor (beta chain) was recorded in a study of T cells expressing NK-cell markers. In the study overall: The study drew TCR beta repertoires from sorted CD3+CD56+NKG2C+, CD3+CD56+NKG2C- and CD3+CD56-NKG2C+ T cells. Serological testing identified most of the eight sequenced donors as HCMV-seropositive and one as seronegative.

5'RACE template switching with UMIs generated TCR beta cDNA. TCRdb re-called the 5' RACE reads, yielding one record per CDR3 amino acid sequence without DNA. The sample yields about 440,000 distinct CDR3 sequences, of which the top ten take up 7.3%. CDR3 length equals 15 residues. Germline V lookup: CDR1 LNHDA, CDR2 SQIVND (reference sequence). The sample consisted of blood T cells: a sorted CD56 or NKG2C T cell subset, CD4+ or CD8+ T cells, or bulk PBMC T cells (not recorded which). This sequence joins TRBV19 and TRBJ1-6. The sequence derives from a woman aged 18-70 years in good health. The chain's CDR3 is CASSISTVPNSPLHF.